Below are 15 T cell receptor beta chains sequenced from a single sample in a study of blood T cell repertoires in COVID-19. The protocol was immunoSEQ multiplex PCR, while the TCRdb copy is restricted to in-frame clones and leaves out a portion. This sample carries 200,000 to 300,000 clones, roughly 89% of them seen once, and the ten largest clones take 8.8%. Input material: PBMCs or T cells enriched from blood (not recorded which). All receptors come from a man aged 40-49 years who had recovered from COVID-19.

CDR3: CASSLSETGALVQYF. CDR3 DNA sequence: TGTGCCAGCAGTTTATCGGAGACAGGGGCCCTTGTGCAGTACTTC. The rearrangement joins TRBV28 to TRBJ2-7; the match to TRBD1 covers 8 bases. Germline-derived CDR1 and CDR2 are MDHEN and SYDVKM. The CDR3 is 15 residues long. J gave up 9 bases and V 1 base, and 11 bases lay outside the gene matches.

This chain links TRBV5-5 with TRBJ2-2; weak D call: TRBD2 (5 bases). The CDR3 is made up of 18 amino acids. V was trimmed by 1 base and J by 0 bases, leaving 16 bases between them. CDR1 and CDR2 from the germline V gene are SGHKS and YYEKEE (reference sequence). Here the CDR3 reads CASSLSSGGPTNTGELFF. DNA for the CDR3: TGTGCCAGCAGCTTGAGCTCAGGCGGGCCTACGAACACCGGGGAGCTGTTTTTT.

The CDR3 loop is CASSPQSHNQPQHF. The DNA of the CDR3 is TGTGCCAGCAGCCCACAGTCTCACAATCAGCCCCAGCATTTT. The rearrangement uses TRBV28 and TRBJ1-5; D is undetermined. The V gene's germline CDR1 is MDHEN and CDR2 SYDVKM. Between the trimmed V and J ends, which lost 6 bases and 3 bases, there was a span of 12 bases. The CDR3 extends over 14 amino acids.

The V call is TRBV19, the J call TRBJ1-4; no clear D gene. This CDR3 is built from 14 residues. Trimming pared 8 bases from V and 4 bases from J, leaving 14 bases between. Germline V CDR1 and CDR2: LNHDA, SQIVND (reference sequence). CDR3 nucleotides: TGTGCCAGTCTTTCCGAGACTGATAATGAAAAACTGTTTTTT. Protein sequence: CASLSETDNEKLFF.

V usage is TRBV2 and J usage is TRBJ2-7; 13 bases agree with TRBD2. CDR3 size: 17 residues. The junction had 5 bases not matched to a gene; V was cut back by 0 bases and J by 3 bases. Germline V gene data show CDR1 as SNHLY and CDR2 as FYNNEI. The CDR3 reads CASSEAWTSGRLYEQYF. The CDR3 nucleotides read TGTGCCAGCAGTGAAGCGTGGACTAGCGGGAGACTCTACGAGCAGTACTTC.

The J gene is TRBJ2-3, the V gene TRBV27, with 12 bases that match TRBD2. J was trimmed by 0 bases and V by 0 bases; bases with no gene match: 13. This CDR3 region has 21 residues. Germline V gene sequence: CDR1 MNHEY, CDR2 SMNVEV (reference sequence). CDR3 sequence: CASSLSGVGTSGYLSTDTQYF. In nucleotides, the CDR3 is TGTGCCAGCAGTTTATCAGGGGTTGGGACTAGCGGGTACCTTAGCACAGATACGCAGTATTTT.

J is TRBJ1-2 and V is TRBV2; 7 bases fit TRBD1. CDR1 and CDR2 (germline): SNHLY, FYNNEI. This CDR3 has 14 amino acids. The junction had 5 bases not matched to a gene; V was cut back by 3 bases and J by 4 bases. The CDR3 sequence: CASSEGTALYGYTF. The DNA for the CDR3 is TGTGCCAGCAGTGAGGGGACAGCTCTCTATGGCTACACCTTC.

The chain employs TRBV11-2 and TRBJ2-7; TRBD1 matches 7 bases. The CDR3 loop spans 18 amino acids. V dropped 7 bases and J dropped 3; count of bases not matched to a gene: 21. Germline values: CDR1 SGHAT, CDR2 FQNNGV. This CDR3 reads CASTAVTGWTGRGYEQYF. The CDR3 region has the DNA TGTGCCAGCACCGCGGTGACGGGGTGGACAGGCCGAGGCTACGAGCAGTACTTC. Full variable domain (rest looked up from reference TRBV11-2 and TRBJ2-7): EAGVAQSPRYKIIEKRQSVAFWCNPISGHATLYWYQQILGQGPKLLIQFQNNGVVDDSQLPKDRFSAERLKGVDSTLKIQPAKLEDSAVYLCASTAVTGWTGRGYEQYFGPGTRLTVT.

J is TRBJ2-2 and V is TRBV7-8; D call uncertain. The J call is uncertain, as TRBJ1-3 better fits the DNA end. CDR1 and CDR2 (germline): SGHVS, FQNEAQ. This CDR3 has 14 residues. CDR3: CASSRLSGGNTIYF. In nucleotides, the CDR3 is TGTGCCAGCAGCCGATTGTCGGGAGGAAACACCATATATTTT.

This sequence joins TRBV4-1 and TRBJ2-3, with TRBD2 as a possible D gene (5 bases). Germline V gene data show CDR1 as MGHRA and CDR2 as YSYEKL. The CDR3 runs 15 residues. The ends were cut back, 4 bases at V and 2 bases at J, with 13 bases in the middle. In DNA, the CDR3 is TGCGCCAGCAGCCCCGATCGGAGGACCACAGATACGCAGTATTTT. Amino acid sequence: CASSPDRRTTDTQYF.

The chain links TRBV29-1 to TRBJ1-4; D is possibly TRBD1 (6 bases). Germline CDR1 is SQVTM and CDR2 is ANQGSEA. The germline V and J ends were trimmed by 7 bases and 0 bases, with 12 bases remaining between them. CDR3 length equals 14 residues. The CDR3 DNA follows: TGCAGCGCCGAGGGGGGGGCAACTAATGAAAAACTGTTTTTT. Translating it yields CSAEGGATNEKLFF.

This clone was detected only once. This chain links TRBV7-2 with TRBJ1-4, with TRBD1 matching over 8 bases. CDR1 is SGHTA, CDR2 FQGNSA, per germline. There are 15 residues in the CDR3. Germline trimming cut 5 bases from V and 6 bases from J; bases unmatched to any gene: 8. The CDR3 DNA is TGTGCCAGCAGCCATATGCCGGGACAGGATGAAAAACTGTTTTTT. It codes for CASSHMPGQDEKLFF.

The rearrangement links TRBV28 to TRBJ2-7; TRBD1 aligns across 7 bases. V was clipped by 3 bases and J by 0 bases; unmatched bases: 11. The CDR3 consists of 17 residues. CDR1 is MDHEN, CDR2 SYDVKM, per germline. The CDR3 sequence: CASSFRRGWSLSYEQYF. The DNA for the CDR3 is TGTGCCAGCAGTTTTCGCAGGGGGTGGTCCCTCTCCTACGAGCAGTACTTC.

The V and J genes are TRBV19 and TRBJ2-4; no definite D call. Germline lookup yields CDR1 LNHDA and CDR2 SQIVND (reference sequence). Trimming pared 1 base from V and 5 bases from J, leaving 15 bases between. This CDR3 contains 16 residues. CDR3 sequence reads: CASSIVGGRSQNIQYF. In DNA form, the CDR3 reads TGTGCCAGTAGTATAGTAGGCGGAAGAAGTCAAAACATTCAGTACTTC.

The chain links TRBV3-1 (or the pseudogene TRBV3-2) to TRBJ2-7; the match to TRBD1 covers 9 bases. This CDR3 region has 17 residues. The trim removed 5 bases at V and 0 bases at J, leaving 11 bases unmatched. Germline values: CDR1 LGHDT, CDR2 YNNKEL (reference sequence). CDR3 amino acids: CASSNKFGTGFSYEQYF. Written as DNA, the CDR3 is TGTGCCAGCAGCAACAAATTCGGGACAGGGTTCTCCTACGAGCAGTACTTC.